The sequence of this TCR beta chain was determined in a study of T cells in Graves' hyperthyroidism and ophthalmopathy. Study information: Sampling of peripheral blood happened at initial diagnosis, prior to any treatment.

The length of the CDR3 is 14 residues. J gave up 2 bases and V 5 bases, and 5 bases lay outside the gene matches. CDR1 and CDR2 from the germline V gene are MNHEY and SVGEGT. An absence of ophthalmopathy progression within 18 months meant stable Graves' hyperthyroidism. Patients between 18 and 65 years old had hyperthyroidism, newly diagnosed and lasting under 2 months. PBMCs came from roughly 10 ml fresh peripheral blood. Researchers took RNA transcripts and amplified the TCR beta CDR3 regions from them. Carried out on the TCR CDR3, a first-round RT-PCR used the HTBI primer set. TCRdb reprocessed the multiplex PCR reads via MiXCR and lists one record per CDR3 protein. The sample lists fewer than 350,000 distinct CDR3 sequences; roughly 13% were seen once.

This receptor was obtained from a woman aged 40 to 55 with Graves' hyperthyroidism. What was sequenced was blood. V and J are TRBV6-2 or TRBV6-3 and TRBJ2-7, with 8 positions matching TRBD2. The CDR3 protein is CASSVPGGPYEQYF. DNA of the CDR3: TGTGCCAGCAGTGTCCCGGGAGGGCCCTACGAGCAGTACTTC.